The clone carrying this TCR beta chain was counted a single time. For the second PCR, which ran for about 7 to 11 cycles, a sample-barcoded 5' primer and a J-beta primer mix were used. TCRdb processed the 5' RACE reads anew with MiXCR; each CDR3 protein has one entry. The data show about 1.7 million distinct CDR3 sequences, roughly 28% seen once. This entry belongs to a study of blood T cells in healthy people across ages. The extraction recovered at least 5.5 micrograms of total RNA per sample. The CDR3 consists of 13 residues. CDR1 is LGHNA and CDR2 is YSLEER in the germline V gene. The V gene lost 0 bases and the J gene lost 7 bases, with 9 bases spanning the gap.

The origin of this receptor is a woman aged 25 to 39 in good health. The chain combines TRBV4-3 with TRBJ1-1; no firm D call. Sequenced material: blood. CDR3 sequence reads: CASSQERQREAFF. The CDR3 DNA follows: TGCGCCAGCAGCCAAGAGCGTCAGCGTGAAGCTTTCTTT.